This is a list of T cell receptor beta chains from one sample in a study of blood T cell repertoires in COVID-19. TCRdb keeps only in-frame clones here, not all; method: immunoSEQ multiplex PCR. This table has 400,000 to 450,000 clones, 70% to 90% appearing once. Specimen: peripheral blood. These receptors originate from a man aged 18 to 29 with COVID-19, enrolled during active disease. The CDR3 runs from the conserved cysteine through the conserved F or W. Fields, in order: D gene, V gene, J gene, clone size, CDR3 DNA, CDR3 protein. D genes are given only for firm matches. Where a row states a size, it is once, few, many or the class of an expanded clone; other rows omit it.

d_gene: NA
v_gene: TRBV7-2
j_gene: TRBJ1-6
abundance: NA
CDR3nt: TGTGCCAGCAGCTATTGGACAGCTAATTCACCCCTCCACTTT
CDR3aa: CASSYWTANSPLHF

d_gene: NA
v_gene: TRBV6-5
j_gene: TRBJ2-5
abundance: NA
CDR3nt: TGTGCCAGCAGTTACTCAGGGGGGGCTAGGGAGACCCAGTACTTC
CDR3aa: CASSYSGGARETQYF

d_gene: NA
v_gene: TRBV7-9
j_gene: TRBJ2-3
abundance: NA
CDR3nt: TGTGCCAGCAGCTCTACCGGGACTGGATGGACAGATACGCAGTATTTT
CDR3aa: CASSSTGTGWTDTQYF

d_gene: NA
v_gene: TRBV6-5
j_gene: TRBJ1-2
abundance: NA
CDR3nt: TGTGCCAGCAGCCTTGACAGATACGGCTACACCTTC
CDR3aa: CASSLDRYGYTF

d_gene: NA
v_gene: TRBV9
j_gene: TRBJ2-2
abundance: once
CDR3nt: TGTGCCAGCAGTCATAGTGGGGAGCTGTTTTTT
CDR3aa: CASSHSGELFF

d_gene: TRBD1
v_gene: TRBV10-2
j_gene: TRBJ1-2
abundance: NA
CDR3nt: TGCGCCAGCAGTGGGCCCCGGGACAGGAATAAAGCTAACTATGGCTACACCTTC
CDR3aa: CASSGPRDRNKANYGYTF

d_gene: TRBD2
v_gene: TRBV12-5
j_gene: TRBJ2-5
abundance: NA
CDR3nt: TGTGCTAGCCGATTGGGGGGGGACCAAGAGACCCAGTACTTC
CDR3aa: CASRLGGDQETQYF

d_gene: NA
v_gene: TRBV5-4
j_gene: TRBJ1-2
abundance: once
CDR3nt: TGTGCCAGCCTCGCCTCGCAGGGCACTAACTATGGCTACACCTTC
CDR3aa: CASLASQGTNYGYTF

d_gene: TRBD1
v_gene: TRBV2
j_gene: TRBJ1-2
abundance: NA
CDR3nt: TGTGCCAGCAGTGAATTCCTGGCAGGGGGGTATGGCTACACCTTC
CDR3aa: CASSEFLAGGYGYTF

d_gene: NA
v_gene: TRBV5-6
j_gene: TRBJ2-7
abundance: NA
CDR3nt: TGTGCCAGCAGCTGTCTTGGTACAGGAGTCTTAGGCGAGCAGTACTTC
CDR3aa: CASSCLGTGVLGEQYF

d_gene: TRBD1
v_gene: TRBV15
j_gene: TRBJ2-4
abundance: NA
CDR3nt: TGTGCCACCAGCAGAGATCCGGGGACAGGGGGTGGCATTCAGTACTTC
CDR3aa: CATSRDPGTGGGIQYF

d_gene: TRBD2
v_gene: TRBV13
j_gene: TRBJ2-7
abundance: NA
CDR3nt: TGTGCCAGCAGCTCCAGCGGGGGGGGCCACGAGCAGTACTTC
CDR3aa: CASSSSGGGHEQYF

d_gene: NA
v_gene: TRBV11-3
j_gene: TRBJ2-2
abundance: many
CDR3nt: TGTGCCAGCAGCTTTGAAGGGGGCGGGGAGCTGTTTTTT
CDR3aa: CASSFEGGGELFF

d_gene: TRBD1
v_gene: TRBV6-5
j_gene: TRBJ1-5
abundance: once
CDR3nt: TGTGCCAGCAGCTTCACAGGGGATAGCAATCAGCCCCAGCATTTT
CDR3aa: CASSFTGDSNQPQHF

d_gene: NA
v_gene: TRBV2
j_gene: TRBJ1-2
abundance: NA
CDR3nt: TGTGCCAGCAGTGTGGAGGGTAGCTATGGCTACACCTTC
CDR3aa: CASSVEGSYGYTF

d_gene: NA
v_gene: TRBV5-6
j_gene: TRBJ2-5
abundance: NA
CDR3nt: TGTGCCAGCAGCCCTAGGGGGTTAGCGACTGAGGAGACCCAGTACTTC
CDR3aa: CASSPRGLATEETQYF

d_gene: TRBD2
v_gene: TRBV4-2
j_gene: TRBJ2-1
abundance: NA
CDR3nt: TGTGCCAGCAGCCAACCGGACCCCAGCGGGGGGTACAATGAGCAGTTCTTC
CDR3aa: CASSQPDPSGGYNEQFF

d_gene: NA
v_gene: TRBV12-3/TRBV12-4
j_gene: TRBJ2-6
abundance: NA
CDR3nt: TGTGCCAGCAGTTTTTCGGGGGCCAACGTCCTGACTTTC
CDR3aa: CASSFSGANVLTF

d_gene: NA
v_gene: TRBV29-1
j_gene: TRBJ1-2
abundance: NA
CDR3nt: TGCAGCGTTGGCCCCTCGGGGGAGGGAGGCTACACCTTC
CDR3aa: CSVGPSGEGGYTF

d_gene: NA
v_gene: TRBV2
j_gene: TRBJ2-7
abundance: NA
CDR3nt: TGTGCCAGCATGGGAGATACCTACGAGCAGTACTTC
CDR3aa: CASMGDTYEQYF

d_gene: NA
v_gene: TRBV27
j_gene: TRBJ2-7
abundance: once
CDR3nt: TGTGCCAGCAGGGGGGGAGCGGGCCCCTACGAGCAGTACTTC
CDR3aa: CASRGGAGPYEQYF

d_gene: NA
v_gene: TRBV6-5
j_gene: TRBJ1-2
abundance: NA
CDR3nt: TGTGCCAGCAGTTTAGGAAGACAGGCTCACGGCTACACCTTC
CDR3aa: CASSLGRQAHGYTF

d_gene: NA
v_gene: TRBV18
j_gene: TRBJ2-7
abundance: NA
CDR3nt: TGTGCCAGCTCACATAGGACAGTCGAGCAGTACTTC
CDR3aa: CASSHRTVEQYF

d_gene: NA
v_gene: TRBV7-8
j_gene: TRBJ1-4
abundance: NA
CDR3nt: TGTGCCAGCAGCCCTCTTAGCGAAAAACTGTTTTTT
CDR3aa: CASSPLSEKLFF

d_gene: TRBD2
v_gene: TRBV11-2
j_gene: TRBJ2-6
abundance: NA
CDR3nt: TGTGCCAGCAGCTCCCTGACTAGCGGGGGGGCGCGTGGGGCCAACGTCCTGACTTTC
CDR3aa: CASSSLTSGGARGANVLTF

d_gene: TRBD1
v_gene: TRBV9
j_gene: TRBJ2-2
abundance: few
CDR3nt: TGTGCCAGCAGCGAGACAGGGGCCGGGGAGCTGTTTTTT
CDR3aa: CASSETGAGELFF

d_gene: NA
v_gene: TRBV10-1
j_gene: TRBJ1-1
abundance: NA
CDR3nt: TGCGCCAGTCCGGGCCGGAGGGTTGAGAGGACTGAAGCTTTCTTT
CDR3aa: CASPGRRVERTEAFF

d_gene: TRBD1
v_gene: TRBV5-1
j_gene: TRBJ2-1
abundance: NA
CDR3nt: TGCGCCAGCAGAACGACAGGGTATCGCTCCTACAATGAGCAGTTCTTC
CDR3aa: CASRTTGYRSYNEQFF

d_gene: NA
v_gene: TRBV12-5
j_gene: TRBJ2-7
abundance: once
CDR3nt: TGTGCTAGTTCCCCAAGCCTTACAGAGTACTACGAGCAGTACTTC
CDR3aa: CASSPSLTEYYEQYF

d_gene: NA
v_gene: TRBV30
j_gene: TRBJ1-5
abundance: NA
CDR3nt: TGTGCCTGGAGTGAGGGGGGGAATCAGCCCCAGCATTTT
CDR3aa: CAWSEGGNQPQHF

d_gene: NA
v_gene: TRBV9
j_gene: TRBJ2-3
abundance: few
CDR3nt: TGTGCCAGCAGCGTAGATCAGCGGCCCACAGATACGCAGTATTTT
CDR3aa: CASSVDQRPTDTQYF

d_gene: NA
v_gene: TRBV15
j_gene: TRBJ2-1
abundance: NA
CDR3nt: TGTGCCACCAGCAGTTCTGGGGCCAACAACAATGAGCAGTTCTTC
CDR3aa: CATSSSGANNNEQFF

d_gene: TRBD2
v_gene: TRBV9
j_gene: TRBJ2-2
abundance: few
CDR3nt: TGTGCCAGCAGCGTAGCTAGCGGGTCGAACACCGGGGAGCTGTTTTTT
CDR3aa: CASSVASGSNTGELFF

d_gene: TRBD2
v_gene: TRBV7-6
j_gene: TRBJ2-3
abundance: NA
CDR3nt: TGTGCCAGCAGCCTAGGACTAGCGGGGACCACAGATACGCAGTATTTT
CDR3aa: CASSLGLAGTTDTQYF

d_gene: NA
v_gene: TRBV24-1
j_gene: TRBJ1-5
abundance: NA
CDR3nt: TGTGCCACCTCCCTAGTGTCCGGGCAGCCCCAGCATTTT
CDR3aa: CATSLVSGQPQHF

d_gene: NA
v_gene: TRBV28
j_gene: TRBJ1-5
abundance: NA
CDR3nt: TGTGCCAGCAGTTTTCACACTCCCCGCGGGCCCCAGCATTTT
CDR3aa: CASSFHTPRGPQHF

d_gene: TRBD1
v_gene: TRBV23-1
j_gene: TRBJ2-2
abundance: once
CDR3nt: TGCGCCAGCAGTCACCCGACGCCGGGACAGGGAACCGGGGAGCTGTTTTTT
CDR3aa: CASSHPTPGQGTGELFF

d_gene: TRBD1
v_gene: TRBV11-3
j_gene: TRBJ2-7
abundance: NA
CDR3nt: TGTGCCAGCAGTTCCGGGACAGGGTACTACGAGCAGTACTTC
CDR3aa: CASSSGTGYYEQYF

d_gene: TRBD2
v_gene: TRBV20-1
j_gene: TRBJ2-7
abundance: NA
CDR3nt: TGCAGTGCTAATGAAGCGGGGGAAAACTCCTACGAGCAGTACTTC
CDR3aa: CSANEAGENSYEQYF

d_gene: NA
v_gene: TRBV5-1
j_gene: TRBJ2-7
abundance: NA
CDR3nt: TGCGCCAGCAGCTTGATGACTTATCACGCGGGGATCCGCTCTTACGAGCAGTACTTC
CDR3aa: CASSLMTYHAGIRSYEQYF

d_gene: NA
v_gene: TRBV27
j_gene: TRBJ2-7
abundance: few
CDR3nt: TGTGCCAGCAGTTTAGGAAGGAGCTACGAGCAGTACTTC
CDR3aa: CASSLGRSYEQYF

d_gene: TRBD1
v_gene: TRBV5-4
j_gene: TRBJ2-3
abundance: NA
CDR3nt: TGTGCCAGCAGCTGGAAAGCAGGGGGCGCGACAGATACGCAGTATTTT
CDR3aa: CASSWKAGGATDTQYF

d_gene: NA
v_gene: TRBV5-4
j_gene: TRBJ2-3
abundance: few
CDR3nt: TGTGCCAGCAGCTTGGCAGCGATTGGCACAGATACGCAGTATTTT
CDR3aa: CASSLAAIGTDTQYF

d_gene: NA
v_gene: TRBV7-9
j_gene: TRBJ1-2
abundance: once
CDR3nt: TGTGCCAGCAGGCCTCTATTGGACAGCCTTGGTGGCTACACCTTC
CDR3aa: CASRPLLDSLGGYTF

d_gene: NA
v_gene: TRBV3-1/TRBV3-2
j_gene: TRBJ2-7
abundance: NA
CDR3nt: TGTGCCAGCAGCCAGCTACAGAACTACGAGCAGTACTTC
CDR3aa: CASSQLQNYEQYF

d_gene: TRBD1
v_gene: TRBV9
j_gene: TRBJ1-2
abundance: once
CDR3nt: TGTGCCAGCAGCTCCCCTGCGGGACAGGGGGCAAAGGGCTACACCTTC
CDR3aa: CASSSPAGQGAKGYTF

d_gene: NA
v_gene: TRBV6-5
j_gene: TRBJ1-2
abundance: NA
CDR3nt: TGTGCCAGCGCGGGGAACAACTATGGCTACACCTTC
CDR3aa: CASAGNNYGYTF

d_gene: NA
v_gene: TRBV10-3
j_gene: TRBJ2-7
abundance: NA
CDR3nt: TGTGCCATCACCGAAAGACAGGAATCCGAGCAGTACTTC
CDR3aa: CAITERQESEQYF

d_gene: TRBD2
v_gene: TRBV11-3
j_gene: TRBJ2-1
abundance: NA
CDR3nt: TGTGCCAGCAGCTTAACAGCGGGGGCCTACAATGAGCAGTTCTTC
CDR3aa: CASSLTAGAYNEQFF